This TCR beta chain emerged from a study of shared clonotypes between healthy human individuals. The CDR3 has 13 residues. V lost 6 bases, J lost 8 bases, and 13 bases lay in between. Germline assignment: CDR1 MNHEY and CDR2 SMNVEV (reference sequence). Note on this clone: The same CDR3 also results from other DNA sequences found in this sample.

Sequencing used immunoSEQ multiplex PCR; TCRdb keeps in-frame clones, though not all of them. The table has under 1,100,000 clones, roughly 75% seen once. This TCR was sampled from a man between 18 and 29 years old in good health. The V call is TRBV27, the J call TRBJ1-4; a weak D match, TRBD1 (5 bases). Sample: memory CD4+ T cells sorted from blood. Subset reported: CD45RA-negative fraction. CDR3 region: CASRLRGREKLFF. The CDR3 bases are TGTGCCAGCAGACTACGGGGGAGAGAAAAACTGTTTTTT.